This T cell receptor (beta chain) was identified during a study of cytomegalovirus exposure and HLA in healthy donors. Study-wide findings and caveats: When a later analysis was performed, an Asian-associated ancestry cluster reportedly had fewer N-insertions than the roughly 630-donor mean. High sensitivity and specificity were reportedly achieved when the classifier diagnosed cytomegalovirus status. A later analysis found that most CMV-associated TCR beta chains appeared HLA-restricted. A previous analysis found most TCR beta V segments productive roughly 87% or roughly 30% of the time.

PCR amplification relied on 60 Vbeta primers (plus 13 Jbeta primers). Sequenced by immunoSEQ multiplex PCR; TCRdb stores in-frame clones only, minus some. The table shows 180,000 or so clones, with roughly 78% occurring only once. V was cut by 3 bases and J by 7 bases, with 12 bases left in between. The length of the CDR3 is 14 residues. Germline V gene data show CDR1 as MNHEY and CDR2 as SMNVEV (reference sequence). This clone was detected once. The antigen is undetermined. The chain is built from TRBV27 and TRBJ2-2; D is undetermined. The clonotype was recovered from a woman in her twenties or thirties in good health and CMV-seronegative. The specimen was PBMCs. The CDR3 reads CASSFRLPDGELFF. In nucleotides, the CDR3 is TGTGCCAGCAGTTTTCGACTCCCGGACGGGGAGCTGTTTTTT.